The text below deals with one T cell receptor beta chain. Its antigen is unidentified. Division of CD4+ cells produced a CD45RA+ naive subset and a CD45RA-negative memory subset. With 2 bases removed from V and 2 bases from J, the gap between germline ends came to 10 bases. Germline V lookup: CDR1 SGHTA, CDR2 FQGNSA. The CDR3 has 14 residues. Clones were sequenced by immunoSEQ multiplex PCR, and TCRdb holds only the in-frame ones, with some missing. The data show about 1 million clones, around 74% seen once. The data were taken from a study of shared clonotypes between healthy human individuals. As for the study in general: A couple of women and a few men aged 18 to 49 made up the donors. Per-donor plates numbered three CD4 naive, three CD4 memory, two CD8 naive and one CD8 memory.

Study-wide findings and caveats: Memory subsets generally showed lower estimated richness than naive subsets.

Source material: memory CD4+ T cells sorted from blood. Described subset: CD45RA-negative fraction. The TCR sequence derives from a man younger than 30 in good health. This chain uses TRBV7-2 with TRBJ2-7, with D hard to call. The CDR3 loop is CASSLSRQTYEQYF. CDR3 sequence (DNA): TGTGCCAGCAGCTTATCGAGGCAGACCTACGAGCAGTACTTC.